One and the same sample provided the 12 T cell receptor beta chains below, sequenced in a study of blood T cells in healthy people across ages. A second PCR of roughly 7 to 11 cycles used a sample-barcoded 5' primer and a J-beta primer mix. TCRdb fed the 5' RACE reads into MiXCR, producing one record per CDR3 protein. The table includes about 970,000 distinct CDR3 sequences, roughly 50% detected once. Specimen: blood. These receptors were collected from a woman in her sixties or seventies in good health.

This chain uses TRBV6-2 or TRBV6-3 with TRBJ2-7; D is tentatively TRBD1 or TRBD2 (5 bases each). V shed 6 bases and J shed 0 bases, with 18 bases lying between them. This CDR3 comprises 16 residues. Looked up from germline, CDR1 is MNHEY and CDR2 is SVGEGT. CDR3 residues: CASRTRRDRSSYEQYF. The DNA of the CDR3 is TGTGCCAGCAGAACCCGACGGGACCGGAGCTCCTACGAGCAGTACTTC.

The chain combines TRBV7-6 with TRBJ2-1; 11 nucleotides match TRBD2. V was clipped by 3 bases and J by 3 bases; unmatched bases: 7. The germline V gene has CDR1 SGHVS and CDR2 FNYEAQ. The CDR3 is 17 residues long. The CDR3 nucleotides read TGTGCCAGCAGCTTCCATAGCGGGAGGGCAGACTACAATGAGCAGTTCTTC. Its protein product is CASSFHSGRADYNEQFF.

In this sample, this clonotype turned up once. The chain recombines TRBV28 with TRBJ2-7, with TRBD1 as a possible D gene (5 bases). V gave up 8 bases and J gave up 7 bases, with 9 bases separating them. There are 10 residues in the CDR3. In germline, CDR1 is MDHEN, CDR2 SYDVKM. The CDR3 DNA reads as TGTGCCAGCTCAGACAGTGAGCAGTACTTC. This gives the protein CASSDSEQYF.

The chain couples TRBV6-1 to TRBJ2-7; D perhaps matches TRBD1 (7 bases). Trimming took 6 bases from V and 4 from J, leaving 19 bases between them. CDR3 size: 15 residues. The germline gives CDR1 MNHNS, CDR2 SASEGT. CDR3 region: CASSRGGGGWYEQYF. CDR3 nucleotide sequence: TGTGCCAGCAGCCGAGGAGGAGGGGGCTGGTACGAGCAGTACTTC.

At least ten counts were recorded for this clonotype. The CDR3 sequence is CASSSQMQSTDTQYF. The CDR3 DNA is TGTGCCAGCTCTTCGCAGATGCAATCCACAGATACGCAGTATTTT. This chain joins TRBV11-2 and TRBJ2-3; D call uncertain. The V end was cut by 8 bases, the J end by 2 bases, with 17 bases between. The length of the CDR3 is 15 residues. CDR1 is SGHAT, CDR2 FQNNGV, per germline.

There are a few counts of this clonotype. The chain is built from TRBV20-1 and TRBJ2-7; 7 bases fit TRBD2. Germline CDR1 and CDR2: DFQATT and SNEGSKA (reference sequence). This CDR3 spans 12 amino acids. CDR3 residues: CSWTRGSYEQYF. CDR3 nucleotide sequence: TGCAGCTGGACTAGAGGCTCCTACGAGCAGTACTTC.

This clonotype was seen more than once but under ten times. The CDR3 region has the DNA TGCGCCAGCAGCTTGGGGGGGGCCCAGCTGGATACGCAGTATTTT. It is translated as CASSLGGAQLDTQYF. V and J are TRBV5-1 and TRBJ2-3, with D tentatively TRBD1 or TRBD2 (6 bases each). This CDR3 has 15 residues. Germline CDR1 is SGHRS and CDR2 is YFSETQ. The V end was cut by 0 bases, the J end by 6 bases, with 14 bases between.

This CDR3 is CAIWGRAGGTQYF. CDR3 DNA sequence: TGTGCCATCTGGGGGCGAGCTGGGGGGACCCAGTACTTC. The gene calls are TRBV28 and TRBJ2-7; weak D call: TRBD1 (6 bases). The J call is uncertain, as TRBJ2-5 better fits the DNA end. The CDR3 runs 13 residues. Germline loops: CDR1 MDHEN, CDR2 SYDVKM.

The CDR3 DNA reads as TGCGCCAGCAGCCATGTCAGGGGTATCTATGGCTACACCTTC. Its protein product is CASSHVRGIYGYTF. The chain carries TRBV4-3 and TRBJ1-2, with D maybe TRBD1 (6 bases). The V gene lost 3 bases and the J gene lost 4 bases, with 12 bases spanning the gap. This CDR3 region has 14 residues. Germline V gene data show CDR1 as LGHNA and CDR2 as YSLEER.

This chain joins TRBV6-5 and TRBJ2-7; either TRBD1 or TRBD2 may supply D (6 bases each). This CDR3 comprises 11 residues. Trimming pared 7 bases from V and 5 bases from J, leaving 9 bases between. Germline V CDR1 and CDR2: MNHEY, SVGAGI. CDR3 sequence reads: CASTGGHEQYF. CDR3 coding DNA: TGTGCCAGCACTGGGGGGCACGAGCAGTACTTC.

The J gene is TRBJ2-3, the V gene TRBV7-3; TRBD2 matches at 9 bases. V dropped 2 bases and J dropped 6; count of bases not matched to a gene: 15. Germline V gene lookup returns CDR1 SGHTA and CDR2 FQGTGA. This CDR3 is built from 18 residues. The CDR3 DNA sequence: TGTGCCAGCAGCTTACTGCCTTCCGTTGCTAGCGGGATGGATACGCAGTATTTT. It encodes CASSLLPSVASGMDTQYF. The full variable domain, with the rest looked up from reference TRBV7-3 and TRBJ2-3, is GAGVSQTPSNKVTEKGKYVELRCDPISGHTALYWYRQSLGQGPEFLIYFQGTGAADDSGLPNDRFFAVRPEGSVSTLKIQRTERGDSAVYLCASSLLPSVASGMDTQYFGPGTRLTVL.

The rearrangement links TRBV20-1 to TRBJ2-1, with 10 bases matching TRBD1. After removal of 6 bases from V and 3 bases from J, the junction contained 8 bases not matched to a gene. Per the germline V gene, CDR1 is DFQATT and CDR2 is SNEGSKA (reference sequence). CDR3 length: 15 residues. CDR3 residues: CSAAPGTGVYNEQFF. In DNA, the CDR3 is TGCAGTGCAGCACCCGGGACAGGGGTCTACAATGAGCAGTTCTTC.